Below, 8 T cell receptor beta chains from the same sample are listed, as sequenced in a study of CD8 T cells in ankylosing spondylitis. TCRdb recomputed calls from the 5' RACE reads with MiXCR, one row per CDR3 protein. The repertoire holds tens of thousands of distinct CDR3 sequences, 2% to 3% seen once, with approximately 7.6% in the top ten. Material: blood, either unsorted or a sorted T cell fraction (not recorded which). The receptors stem from a female donor with ankylosing spondylitis or in good health (not recorded which).

This clonotype was picked up a small number of times. The CDR3 sequence is CASSVRGGLGNEQFF. CDR3 coding DNA: TGTGCCAGCAGCGTACGGGGGGGCCTCGGGAATGAGCAGTTCTTC. This chain joins TRBV9 and TRBJ2-1, with 8 bases identical to TRBD2. The CDR3 covers 15 residues. Germline V gene sequence: CDR1 SGDLS, CDR2 YYNGEE. The V gene end was trimmed by 1 base and the J gene end by 7 bases; junction bases not matched to a gene: 7.

This clonotype was counted at least ten times. The chain employs TRBV21-1 and TRBJ1-1. TRBV21-1 is assigned pseudogene status. This CDR3 has 11 amino acids. The CDR3 is CASSERTEAFF. The CDR3 coding sequence is TGTGCCAGCAGCGAACGGACTGAAGCTTTCTTT.

This clonotype has more than one count but fewer than ten. The chain couples TRBV9 to TRBJ2-5, with D possibly being TRBD1 (6 bases). The CDR3 spans 13 residues. The germline V gene has CDR1 SGDLS and CDR2 YYNGEE. With 4 bases removed from V and 5 bases from J, the gap between germline ends came to 12 bases. The CDR3 loop reads CASSRAQGETQYF. The CDR3 coding sequence is TGTGCCAGCAGCCGGGCCCAGGGGGAGACCCAGTACTTC.

This clonotype was recorded many times. The CDR3 protein is CASSVGETNNEQFF. In DNA form, the CDR3 reads TGTGCCAGCAGCGTAGGGGAGACCAACAATGAGCAGTTCTTC. The chain uses TRBV9 and TRBJ2-1, with D maybe TRBD2 (5 bases). V gave up 0 bases and J gave up 5 bases, with 9 bases separating them. This CDR3 has 14 amino acids. Germline CDR1 is SGDLS and CDR2 is YYNGEE. The variable domain in full, with the rest retrieved from reference TRBV9 and TRBJ2-1, is DSGVTQTPKHLITATGQRVTLRCSPRSGDLSVYWYQQSLDQGLQFLIQYYNGEERAKGNILERFSAQQFPDLHSELNLSSLELGDSALYFCASSVGETNNEQFFGPGTRLTVL.

The table lists this clonotype with many counts. The chain combines TRBV9 with TRBJ1-6, with TRBD1 matching over 7 bases. Germline V CDR1 and CDR2: SGDLS, YYNGEE. This CDR3 contains 14 residues. The trim removed 2 bases at V and 8 bases at J, leaving 4 bases unmatched. In DNA form, the CDR3 reads TGTGCCAGCAGCGTTCGACAGGGAGATTCACCCCTCCACTTT. This encodes CASSVRQGDSPLHF. Based on the CDR3 plus reference TRBV9 and TRBJ1-6, the full variable domain is DSGVTQTPKHLITATGQRVTLRCSPRSGDLSVYWYQQSLDQGLQFLIQYYNGEERAKGNILERFSAQQFPDLHSELNLSSLELGDSALYFCASSVRQGDSPLHFGNGTRLTVT.

For this clonotype: A read error may be the cause here, since a much bigger clone is one base away. The rearrangement uses TRBV9 and TRBJ2-3; D uncertain. The CDR3 loop spans 15 amino acids. Germline V CDR1 and CDR2: SGDLS, YYNGEE. This CDR3 reads CASSVGLAGPDAQYF. CDR3 bases: TGTGCCAGCAGCGTAGGATTAGCAGGCCCAGATGCGCAGTATTTT.

This clonotype was seen at least ten times. For the CDR3, the DNA is TGTGCCAGCAGCCCTCACCCCGGACTAGCGGGAGGTTCTACGCAGTATTTT. This encodes CASSPHPGLAGGSTQYF. This rearrangement joins TRBV9 to TRBJ2-3, with TRBD2 matching over 14 bases. The germline gives CDR1 SGDLS, CDR2 YYNGEE. The CDR3 has 17 amino acids. V shed 4 bases and J 8 bases; nucleotides not matched to a gene: 12.

This clonotype was picked up many times. CDR3 DNA: TGTGCCAGCAGCGTAGGGCCCGGCGGGTTTACCTACGAGCAGTACTTC. It yields the protein CASSVGPGGFTYEQYF. V is TRBV9 and J is TRBJ2-7; D perhaps matches TRBD2 (5 bases). The CDR3 is made up of 16 amino acids. Germline V gene data show CDR1 as SGDLS and CDR2 as YYNGEE. Trimming removed 0 bases at V and 2 bases at J, with 15 bases between.